This is a list of T cell receptor beta chains from one sample in a study of cytomegalovirus exposure and HLA in healthy donors. Assay used: immunoSEQ multiplex PCR; TCRdb lists only in-frame clones, some missing. The sample lists approximately 60,000 clones, approximately 95% seen once, with around 5.5% in the top ten. Sequencing was performed on PBMCs. Receptor source: a woman between 18 and 29 years old in good health and CMV-seronegative. CDR3s include the opening cysteine and the closing phenylalanine or tryptophan. A D gene is named only where the DNA matches it firmly. Part of the rows lack a size; the others show once, few, many or a class for expanded clones.

V	length	J	size	D	DNA	CDR3
TRBV7-3	14	TRBJ2-1	NA	TRBD2	TGTGCCAGCAGCTTAACAGCGGGGCACAATGAGCAGTTCTTC	CASSLTAGHNEQFF
TRBV6-5	14	TRBJ2-7	NA	NA	TGTGCCAGCAGTGAAAGACTCTACGGCTACGAGCAGTACTTC	CASSERLYGYEQYF
TRBV9	16	TRBJ2-3	NA	TRBD2	TGTGCCAGCAGCGTAGGACTAGCGGGGTTGTCAGATACGCAGTATTTT	CASSVGLAGLSDTQYF
TRBV27	14	TRBJ1-1	NA	NA	TGTGCCAGCAGTCCGGAGTATAGGAACACTGAAGCTTTCTTT	CASSPEYRNTEAFF
TRBV27	18	TRBJ2-3	NA	TRBD2	TGTGCCAGCAAAGGACTAGCGGGAGGCCAAGGGGTGTCAGATACGCAGTATTTT	CASKGLAGGQGVSDTQYF
TRBV5-1	15	TRBJ2-1	NA	TRBD2	TGCGCCAGCAGCTTTATCGCGGGAGCCTACAATGAGCAGTTCTTC	CASSFIAGAYNEQFF
TRBV10-2	14	TRBJ2-7	NA	NA	TGCGCCATAGGGAAGGGTTCAGGGTCCTACGAGCAGTACTTC	CAIGKGSGSYEQYF
TRBV30	13	TRBJ1-3	NA	NA	TGTGCCTGGACCGCGGCGCCTGGAAACACCATATATTTT	CAWTAAPGNTIYF
TRBV5-8	15	TRBJ1-3	NA	NA	TGTGCCAGCAGCTTGGGCGCCAGCGATGGAAACACCATATATTTT	CASSLGASDGNTIYF
TRBV5-1	15	TRBJ2-1	NA	TRBD2	TGCGCCAGCAGAAGTACTAGCGCCTTTATCGGTGAGCAGTTCTTC	CASRSTSAFIGEQFF
TRBV5-5	15	TRBJ1-2	NA	TRBD1	TGTGCCAGCAGCTTAGGACAGGACCGGAACTATGGCTACACCTTC	CASSLGQDRNYGYTF
TRBV18	16	TRBJ1-5	NA	NA	TGTGCCAGCTCACCGTGGCAGATATATAGCAATCAGCCCCAGCATTTT	CASSPWQIYSNQPQHF
TRBV2	14	TRBJ2-1	NA	TRBD1	TGTGCCAGCGGACGACAGGGGTTCTACAATGAGCAGTTCTTC	CASGRQGFYNEQFF
TRBV7-3	13	TRBJ1-6	NA	TRBD1	TGTGCCAGCAGCTGGACAGGGATATCACCCCTCCACTTT	CASSWTGISPLHF
TRBV7-9	18	TRBJ2-7	NA	TRBD2	TGTGCCAGCAGCCAGGCAACCGGGACTAGCGGGCAATCCTACGAGCAGTACTTC	CASSQATGTSGQSYEQYF
TRBV5-4	14	TRBJ2-1	NA	NA	TGTGCCAGCAGCTTCCGGGACTCGAACAATGAGCAGTTCTTC	CASSFRDSNNEQFF
TRBV6-1	15	TRBJ1-5	NA	NA	TGTGCCAGCAGCGATTGGGGGGGAGCGGGTCAGCCCCAGCATTTT	CASSDWGGAGQPQHF
TRBV4-2	17	TRBJ1-1	NA	NA	TGTGCCAGCAGCCAGGGTACTACAGGGACGGCAAACACTGAAGCTTTCTTT	CASSQGTTGTANTEAFF
TRBV10-3	14	TRBJ2-2	NA	NA	TGTGCCATCGGTGGTAGTCGGAACACCGGGGAGCTGTTTTTT	CAIGGSRNTGELFF
TRBV6-6	14	TRBJ2-1	NA	TRBD2	TGTGCCAGCGGGAAAACGGGGGGATACAATGAGCAGTTCTTC	CASGKTGGYNEQFF
TRBV27	14	TRBJ1-1	NA	TRBD1	TGTGCCAGCTCCTTCAGGGGGATGAACACTGAAGCTTTCTTT	CASSFRGMNTEAFF
TRBV9	18	TRBJ2-3	NA	TRBD1	TGTGCCAGCAGCTTCCAGGGGGCAGGGTCTTGGATGCGAGATACGCAGTATTTT	CASSFQGAGSWMRDTQYF
TRBV6-1	15	TRBJ2-7	NA	TRBD1	TGTGCCAGCAGTGAATGGTCAGGGGGCCCCCGGGAGCAGTACTTC	CASSEWSGGPREQYF
TRBV27	15	TRBJ2-7	NA	NA	TGTGCCGCTGGTCAAAAACAGGGATGGGATTACGAGCAGTACTTC	CAAGQKQGWDYEQYF
TRBV7-8	20	TRBJ2-1	NA	TRBD2	TGTGCCAGCAGCTTAGTTTCCCCCCAGCTAGCGGGCTACTCCTACAATGAGCAGTTCTTC	CASSLVSPQLAGYSYNEQFF
TRBV29-1	10	TRBJ1-1	few	NA	TGCAGCGCCTTTTTCGCTGAAGCTTTCTTT	CSAFFAEAFF
TRBV6-5	14	TRBJ2-5	NA	NA	TGTGCCAGCAGTTACTCGGACACAGAAGAGACCCAGTACTTC	CASSYSDTEETQYF
TRBV14	15	TRBJ2-3	NA	TRBD2	TGTGCCAGCAGCGATCTAGCGGGAGGGGGGGATACGCAGTATTTT	CASSDLAGGGDTQYF
TRBV7-8	18	TRBJ1-1	few	TRBD1	TGTGCCAGCAGCTCAAGACCGGGACAGCGAACCATGAACACTGAAGCTTTCTTT	CASSSRPGQRTMNTEAFF
TRBV2	12	TRBJ2-3	NA	NA	TGTGCCAGCAGTGAAGCGGAGGGTACGCAGTATTTT	CASSEAEGTQYF
TRBV27	13	TRBJ1-5	NA	NA	TGTGCCAGCAGTTTAGACGGGAATCAGCCCCAGCATTTT	CASSLDGNQPQHF
TRBV2	15	TRBJ1-1	NA	NA	TGTGCCAGCAGTGAACAGGGGAGGGTAAGCACTGAAGCTTTCTTT	CASSEQGRVSTEAFF
TRBV6-1	12	TRBJ1-2	NA	NA	TGTGCCAGCACCGACAGGAACTATGGCTACACCTTC	CASTDRNYGYTF
TRBV19	12	TRBJ2-2	NA	NA	TGTGCCAGTTGGGCGGGAACCGGGGAGCTGTTTTTT	CASWAGTGELFF
TRBV28	13	TRBJ2-3	once	NA	TGTGCCAGCAGTTTAGGTCAGTTAGATACGCAGTATTTT	CASSLGQLDTQYF
TRBV27	14	TRBJ1-1	NA	NA	TGTGCCAGCAGTTTCGACAGGCGGAACACTGAAGCTTTCTTT	CASSFDRRNTEAFF
TRBV11-2	18	TRBJ1-6	NA	TRBD1	TGTGCCAGCAGCTTAGGCGGGACAGCAAACCCCTATAATTCACCCCTCCACTTT	CASSLGGTANPYNSPLHF
TRBV6-1	15	TRBJ1-2	once	NA	TGTGCCAGCAGTGAATGGGTAGGGGGAAACTATGGCTACACCTTC	CASSEWVGGNYGYTF
TRBV9	12	TRBJ1-2	once	NA	TGTGCCAGCTCAGGGGCGCGGTATGGCTACACCTTC	CASSGARYGYTF
TRBV27	16	TRBJ1-2	NA	TRBD1	TGTGCCAGCAGGAGACGCGGGACAGCCTTCGTTGGTGGCTACACCTTC	CASRRRGTAFVGGYTF
TRBV7-9	15	TRBJ1-3	once	NA	TGTGCCAGCAGGATAGGGGTATCCCCTGGAAACACCATATATTTT	CASRIGVSPGNTIYF
TRBV2	17	TRBJ2-7	NA	NA	TGTGCCAGCAGTGAAGCGCTTCGCGGGGAGCTAAGATACGAGCAGTACTTC	CASSEALRGELRYEQYF
TRBV7-3	13	TRBJ1-1	NA	TRBD1	TGTGCCAGCAGCCCAACAGGGGGAGCTGAAGCTTTCTTT	CASSPTGGAEAFF
TRBV6-1	16	TRBJ2-5	NA	NA	TGTGCCAGCAGTGAAGCGACTGGGTCAGGGCAAGAGACCCAGTACTTC	CASSEATGSGQETQYF
TRBV6-4	15	TRBJ2-1	NA	TRBD2	TGTGCCAGCAGCACCGGGACTAGCGATTACAATGAGCAGTTCTTC	CASSTGTSDYNEQFF
TRBV5-4	15	TRBJ1-2	NA	TRBD1	TGTGCCAGCAGCTTCCCCCCCACAGGGGCTTATGGCTACACCTTC	CASSFPPTGAYGYTF
TRBV7-9	14	TRBJ1-1	NA	TRBD1	TGTGCCAGCAGCTTCGGACAGGGGGCAACTGAAGCTTTCTTT	CASSFGQGATEAFF
TRBV19	14	TRBJ2-5	NA	NA	TGTGCCAGCTCCCCGACAGGTCGCCGGGAGACCCAGTACTTC	CASSPTGRRETQYF
TRBV5-5	17	TRBJ2-2	once	TRBD2	TGTGCCAGCAGCTTGTTCCTAGCGGGGGCGAACACCGGGGAGCTGTTTTTT	CASSLFLAGANTGELFF
TRBV7-9	14	TRBJ1-2	medium-sized	TRBD1	TGTGCCATACAAACACAGGGGGCGAACTATGGCTACACCTTC	CAIQTQGANYGYTF
TRBV6-1	14	TRBJ2-1	NA	NA	TGTGCCAGCAGTGATGGGGGGGCCGCCTTGGAGGAGTTCTTC	CASSDGGAALEEFF
TRBV7-8	18	TRBJ2-5	once	NA	TGTGCCAGCAGATTCCGAGGCCCCCGGGTCAGACGAGGGGAGACCCAGTACTTC	CASRFRGPRVRRGETQYF
TRBV6-6	13	TRBJ2-5	NA	NA	TGTGCCAGCACCCCGACTACCCAAGAGACCCAGTACTTC	CASTPTTQETQYF
TRBV6-1	17	TRBJ1-4	NA	TRBD1	TGTGCCAGCAGTGAAGCCCTTTGGACAGGGTCCGTAGAAAAACTGTTTTTT	CASSEALWTGSVEKLFF
TRBV6-1	13	TRBJ1-4	NA	TRBD1	TGTGCCAGCAGTGACAGGGGGAATGAAAAACTGTTTTTT	CASSDRGNEKLFF